The sample holds a few counts of the clone carrying this T cell receptor beta chain. CDR3 length: 14 residues. Deletions cut 3 bases from V and 12 bases from J, with 20 bases between. The V gene's germline CDR1 is MNHNS and CDR2 SASEGT. Clones were sequenced by immunoSEQ multiplex PCR, and TCRdb holds only the in-frame ones, with some missing. The sample holds 180,000 or so clones, roughly 76% seen once. This sample is part of a study of blood T cell repertoires in COVID-19. Study-wide background: Whether acute or convalescent, the COVID-19 samples came from the United States, Italy and Spain. Sources were T cells, B-cell-depleted T cells, or PBMCs; the material itself was cDNA or gDNA.

The chain uses TRBV6-1 and TRBJ1-1; perhaps TRBD1 as D (6 bases). The sequenced sample was peripheral blood. The clonotype comes from a woman in her forties with COVID-19, enrolled during active disease. The CDR3, as DNA: TGTGCCAGCAGTGACCGTCCAGGGGAACTGAACTCTTTCTTT. As protein: CASSDRPGELNSFF.